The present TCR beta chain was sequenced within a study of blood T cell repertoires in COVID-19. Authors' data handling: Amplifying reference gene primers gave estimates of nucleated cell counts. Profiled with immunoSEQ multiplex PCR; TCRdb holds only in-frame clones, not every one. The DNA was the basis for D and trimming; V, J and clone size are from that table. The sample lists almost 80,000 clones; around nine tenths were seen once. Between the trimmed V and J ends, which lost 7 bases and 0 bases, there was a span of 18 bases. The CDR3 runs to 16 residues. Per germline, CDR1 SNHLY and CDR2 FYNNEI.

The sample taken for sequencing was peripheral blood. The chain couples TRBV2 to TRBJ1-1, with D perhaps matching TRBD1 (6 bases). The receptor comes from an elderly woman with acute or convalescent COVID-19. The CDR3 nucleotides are TGTGCCAGCAAAAGGTTGACAGGAACAATGAACACTGAAGCTTTCTTT. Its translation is CASKRLTGTMNTEAFF.